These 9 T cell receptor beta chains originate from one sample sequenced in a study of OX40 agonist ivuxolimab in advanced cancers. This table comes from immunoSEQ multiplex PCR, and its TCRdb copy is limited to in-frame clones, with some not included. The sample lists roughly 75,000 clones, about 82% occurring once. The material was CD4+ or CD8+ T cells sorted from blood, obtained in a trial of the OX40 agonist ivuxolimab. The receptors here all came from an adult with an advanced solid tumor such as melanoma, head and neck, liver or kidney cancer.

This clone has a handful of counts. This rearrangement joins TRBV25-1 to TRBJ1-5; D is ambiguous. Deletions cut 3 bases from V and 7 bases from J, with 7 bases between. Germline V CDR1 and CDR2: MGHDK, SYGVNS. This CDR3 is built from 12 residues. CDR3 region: CASSDPGQPQHF. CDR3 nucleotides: TGTGCCAGCAGTGATCCTGGGCAGCCCCAGCATTTT.

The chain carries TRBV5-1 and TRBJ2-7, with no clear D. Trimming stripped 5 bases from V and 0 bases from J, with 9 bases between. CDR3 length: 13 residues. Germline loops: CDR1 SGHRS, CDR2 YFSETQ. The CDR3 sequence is CASSYDGSYEQYF. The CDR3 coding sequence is TGCGCCAGCAGTTACGACGGCTCCTACGAGCAGTACTTC.

The CDR3 DNA is TGCAGCGGTGGGGGGGCAAACACCGGGGAGCTGTTTTTT. This gives the protein CSGGGANTGELFF. This chain links TRBV29-1 with TRBJ2-2; a possible D gene is TRBD2 (7 bases). V lost 7 bases, J lost 2 bases, and 11 bases lay in between. From germline, CDR1 is SQVTM and CDR2 ANQGSEA. This CDR3 has 13 amino acids.

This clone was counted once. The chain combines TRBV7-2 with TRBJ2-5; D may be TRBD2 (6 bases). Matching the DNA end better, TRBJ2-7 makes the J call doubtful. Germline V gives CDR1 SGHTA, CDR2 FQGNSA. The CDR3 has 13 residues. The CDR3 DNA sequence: TGTGCCAGCAGCATCCAGGAGGGCTACGAGCAGTACTTC. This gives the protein CASSIQEGYEQYF.

The CDR3: CASSWRGEVGGRATDTQYF. CDR3 nucleotides: TGCGCCAGCAGCTGGCGGGGGGAGGTCGGCGGGAGGGCCACAGATACGCAGTATTTT. The V and J genes are TRBV5-1 and TRBJ2-3; 9 positions agree with TRBD2. With 3 bases clipped from V and 2 bases from J, the junction kept 16 bases outside the gene matches. Germline-derived CDR1 and CDR2 are SGHRS and YFSETQ. The CDR3 has 19 residues.

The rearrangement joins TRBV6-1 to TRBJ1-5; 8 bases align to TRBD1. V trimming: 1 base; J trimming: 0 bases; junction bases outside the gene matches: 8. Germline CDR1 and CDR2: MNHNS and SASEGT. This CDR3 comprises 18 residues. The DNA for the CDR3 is TGTGCCAGCAGTGAAGAAGGACAGGGCCATTATAGCAATCAGCCCCAGCATTTT. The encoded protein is CASSEEGQGHYSNQPQHF.

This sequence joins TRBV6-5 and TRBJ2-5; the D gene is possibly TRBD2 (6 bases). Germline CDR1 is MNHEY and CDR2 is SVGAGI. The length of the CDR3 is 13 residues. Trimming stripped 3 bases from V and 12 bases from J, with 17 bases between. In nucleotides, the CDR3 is TGTGCCAGCAGTTATTTCCGGGGCCGGGAGAAGTACTTC. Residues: CASSYFRGREKYF.

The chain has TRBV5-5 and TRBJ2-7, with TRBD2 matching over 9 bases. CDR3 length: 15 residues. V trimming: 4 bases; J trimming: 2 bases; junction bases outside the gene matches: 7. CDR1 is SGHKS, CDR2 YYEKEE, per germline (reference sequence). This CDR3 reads CASSLRLAEAYEQYF. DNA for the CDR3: TGTGCCAGCAGCCTGAGACTAGCGGAAGCCTACGAGCAGTACTTC.

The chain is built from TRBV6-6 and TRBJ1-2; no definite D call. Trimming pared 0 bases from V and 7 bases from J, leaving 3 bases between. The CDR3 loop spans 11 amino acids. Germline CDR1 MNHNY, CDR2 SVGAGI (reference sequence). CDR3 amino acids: CASSYSIGYTF. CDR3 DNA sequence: TGTGCCAGCAGTTACTCGATTGGCTACACCTTC.